This T cell receptor beta chain stems from a study of CD8 T cells in ankylosing spondylitis. General study points: Clones linked to disease, bearing a CD8+ phenotype, were relatively rare in peripheral blood. Characteristic of ankylosing spondylitis blood, it appeared, was a TCR beta motif comprising roughly eight highly homologous variants. From matched ankylosing spondylitis synovial fluid, disease-linked clones were reportedly recovered at significantly enriched levels.

Many counts were recorded for this clonotype. Its antigen remains unidentified. Germline CDR1 SGHRS, CDR2 YFSETQ. The trim removed 0 bases at V and 4 bases at J, leaving 11 bases unmatched. The CDR3 covers 18 residues. Quantitative 5'-RACE with molecular barcodes produced the TCR beta libraries. TCRdb called the 5' RACE reads again in MiXCR, with one record for every CDR3 protein. Of fewer than 200,000 distinct CDR3 sequences listed, 15% to 20% were seen once; the top ten hold roughly 4.5%. The receptor was isolated from a male donor between 5 and 35 years old with ankylosing spondylitis or in good health (not recorded which). Sequencing used blood, either unsorted or a sorted T cell fraction (not recorded which). The chain joins TRBV5-1 to TRBJ2-3, with 10 bases identical to TRBD2. This CDR3 is CASSLVLASGSPPDTQYF. CDR3 DNA: TGCGCCAGCAGCTTGGTACTGGCTAGCGGGAGTCCCCCAGATACGCAGTATTTT. Full variable domain (remainder filled in from reference TRBV5-1 and TRBJ2-3): KAGVTQTPRYLIKTRGQQVTLSCSPISGHRSVSWYQQTPGQGLQFLFEYFSETQRNKGNFPGRFSGRQFSNSRSEMNVSTLELGDSALYLCASSLVLASGSPPDTQYFGPGTRLTVL.